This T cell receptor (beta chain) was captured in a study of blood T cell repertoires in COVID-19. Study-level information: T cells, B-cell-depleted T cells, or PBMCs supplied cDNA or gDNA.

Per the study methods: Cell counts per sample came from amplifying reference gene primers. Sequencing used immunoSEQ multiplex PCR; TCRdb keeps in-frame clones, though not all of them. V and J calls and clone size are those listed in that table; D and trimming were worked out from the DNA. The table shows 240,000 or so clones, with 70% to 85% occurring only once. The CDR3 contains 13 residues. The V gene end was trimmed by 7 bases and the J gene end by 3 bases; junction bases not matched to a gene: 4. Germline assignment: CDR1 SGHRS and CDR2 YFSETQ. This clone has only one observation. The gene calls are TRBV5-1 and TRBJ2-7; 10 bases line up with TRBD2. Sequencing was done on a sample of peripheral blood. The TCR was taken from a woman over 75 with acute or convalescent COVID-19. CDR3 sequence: CASGVAGGYEQYF. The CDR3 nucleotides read TGCGCCAGCGGGGTAGCGGGGGGCTACGAGCAGTACTTC.